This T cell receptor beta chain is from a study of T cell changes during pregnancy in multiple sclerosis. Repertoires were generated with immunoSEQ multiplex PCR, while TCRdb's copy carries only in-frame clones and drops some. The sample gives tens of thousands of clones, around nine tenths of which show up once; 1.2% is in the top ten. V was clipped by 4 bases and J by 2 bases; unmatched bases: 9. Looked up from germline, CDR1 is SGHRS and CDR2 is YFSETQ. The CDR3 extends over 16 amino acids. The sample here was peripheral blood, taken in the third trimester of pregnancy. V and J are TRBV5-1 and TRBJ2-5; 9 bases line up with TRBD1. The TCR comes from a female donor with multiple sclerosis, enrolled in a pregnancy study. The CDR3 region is CASSSTQGASQETQYF. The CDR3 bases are TGCGCCAGCAGCAGTACACAGGGGGCGTCTCAAGAGACCCAGTACTTC.